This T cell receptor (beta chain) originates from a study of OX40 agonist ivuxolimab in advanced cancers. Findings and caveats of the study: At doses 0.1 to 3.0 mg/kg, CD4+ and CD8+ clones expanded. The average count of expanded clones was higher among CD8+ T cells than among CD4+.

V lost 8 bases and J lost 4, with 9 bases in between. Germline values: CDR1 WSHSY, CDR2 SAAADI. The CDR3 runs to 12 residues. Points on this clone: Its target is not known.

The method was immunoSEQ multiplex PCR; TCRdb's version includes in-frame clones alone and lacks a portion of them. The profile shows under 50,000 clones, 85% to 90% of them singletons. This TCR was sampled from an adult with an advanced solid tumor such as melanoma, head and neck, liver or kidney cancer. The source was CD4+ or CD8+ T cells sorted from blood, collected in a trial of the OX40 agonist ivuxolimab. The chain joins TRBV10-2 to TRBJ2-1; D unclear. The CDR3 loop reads CASSTNYNEQFF. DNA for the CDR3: TGCGCCAGCTCCACCAATTACAATGAGCAGTTCTTC.